The 9 T cell receptor beta chains below were found in one sample sequenced in a study of shared T cell receptors in the human thymus. Sequenced by immunoSEQ multiplex PCR; TCRdb stores in-frame clones only, minus some. There are some 720,000 clones in the sample; roughly 88% occur only once, and approximately 0.01% lies in the top ten. The sample was also reused in another study, on human thymus T cells.

What was sequenced was thymocytes. These receptors came from a boy younger than two with a congenital heart defect.

The chain recombines TRBV27 with TRBJ2-7, with D possibly being TRBD2 (5 bases). Trimming removed 3 bases from V and 3 bases from J, with 21 bases in between. The CDR3 runs to 17 residues. CDR1 and CDR2 from the germline V gene are MNHEY and SMNVEV (reference sequence). CDR3 DNA sequence: TGTGCCAGCAGTTTGGCCCCTGGTGCAGCGGAAGTCTACGAGCAGTACTTC. Residues: CASSLAPGAAEVYEQYF.

The J gene is TRBJ2-7, the V gene TRBV7-2; 8 bases are a match to TRBD2. The V gene end was trimmed by 0 bases and the J gene end by 0 bases; junction bases not matched to a gene: 10. Germline-derived CDR1 and CDR2 are SGHTA and FQGNSA. The CDR3 extends over 18 amino acids. The DNA for the CDR3 is TGTGCCAGCAGCTTAGCGCTAACGGCTAGCGGGCGCTCCTACGAGCAGTACTTC. Residues: CASSLALTASGRSYEQYF.

The gene calls are TRBV19 and TRBJ2-5; 8 bases match TRBD1. CDR1 and CDR2 (germline): LNHDA, SQIVND (reference sequence). After removal of 7 bases from V and 3 bases from J, the junction contained 4 bases not matched to a gene. The CDR3 consists of 13 residues. Here the CDR3 reads CASTATGEETQYF. In nucleotides, the CDR3 is TGTGCCAGTACCGCGACAGGGGAAGAGACCCAGTACTTC.

This sequence joins TRBV12-5 and TRBJ2-3; the match to TRBD2 covers 10 bases. Trimming at V came to 0 bases and at J to 1 base, leaving 4 bases not matched to a gene. From germline, CDR1 is LGHNT and CDR2 FRNRAP. This CDR3 contains 17 residues. For the CDR3, the DNA is TGTGCTAGTGGTTTGGTAGCCAGCGGGAGGGGCACAGATACGCAGTATTTT. This codes for CASGLVASGRGTDTQYF.

The table lists this clone with a few counts. V is TRBV4-2 and J is TRBJ1-2; D unclear. Trimming pared 0 bases from V and 2 bases from J, leaving 10 bases between. Per the germline V gene, CDR1 is LGHNA and CDR2 is YNFKEQ. This CDR3 is 15 amino acids long. The CDR3 DNA sequence: TGTGCCAGCAGCCAAGAAGGAGCTGGGAACTATGGCTACACCTTC. Its translation: CASSQEGAGNYGYTF.

The V and J genes are TRBV5-4 and TRBJ2-1; D remains ambiguous. Germline V lookup: CDR1 SGHNT, CDR2 YYREEE (reference sequence). This CDR3 contains 17 residues. Trimming left V 0 bases short and J 5 bases short, with 18 bases between. The CDR3 loop is CASSLGRAPNFHNEQFF. The CDR3 DNA reads TGTGCCAGCAGCTTGGGGCGAGCGCCTAACTTCCACAATGAGCAGTTCTTC.

CDR3 in amino acids: CASSSRTGSSYEQYF. CDR3 DNA: TGTGCCAGCAGTTCCCGGACAGGATCCTCCTACGAGCAGTACTTC. The V gene is TRBV27, the J gene TRBJ2-5; 7 nucleotides line up with TRBD1. The J call is doubtful: the DNA matches TRBJ2-7 better. The germline V gene encodes CDR1 MNHEY and CDR2 SMNVEV (reference sequence). The CDR3 runs 15 residues.

The CDR3 DNA is TGTGCCAGCGTTACAGGGTCCAGGGGCACTGAAGCTTTCTTT. Translating gives CASVTGSRGTEAFF. The genes are TRBV11-1 and TRBJ1-1, with a tentative D call TRBD1 (6 bases). The V end was cut by 8 bases, the J end by 4 bases, with 17 bases between. The CDR3 is 14 amino acids. Per the germline V gene, CDR1 is SGHAT and CDR2 is FQDESV (reference sequence).

CDR3 in DNA: TGCAGTGCTAGGGATCGGGAGGAGCAGTACTTC. Translation: CSARDREEQYF. The V and J genes are TRBV20-1 and TRBJ2-7; D is possibly TRBD2 (6 bases). The CDR3 consists of 11 residues. Trimming removed 3 bases from V and 7 bases from J, with 10 bases in between. Germline lookup yields CDR1 DFQATT and CDR2 SNEGSKA (reference sequence).